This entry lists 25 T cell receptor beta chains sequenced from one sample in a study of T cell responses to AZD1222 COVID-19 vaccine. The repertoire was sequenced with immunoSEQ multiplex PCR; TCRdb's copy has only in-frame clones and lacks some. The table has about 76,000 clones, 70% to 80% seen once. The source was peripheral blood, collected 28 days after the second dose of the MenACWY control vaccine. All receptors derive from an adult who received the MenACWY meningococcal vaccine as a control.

The CDR3 DNA follows: TGTGCCAGCAGCCGACTAGCGGGAGTAGGTGAGCAGTACTTC. As protein: CASSRLAGVGEQYF. The J gene is TRBJ2-7, the V gene TRBV6-4; 12 positions agree with TRBD2. CDR1 and CDR2 from the germline V gene are MRHNA and SNTAGT. The trim removed 6 bases at V and 7 bases at J, leaving 7 bases unmatched. The CDR3 covers 14 residues.

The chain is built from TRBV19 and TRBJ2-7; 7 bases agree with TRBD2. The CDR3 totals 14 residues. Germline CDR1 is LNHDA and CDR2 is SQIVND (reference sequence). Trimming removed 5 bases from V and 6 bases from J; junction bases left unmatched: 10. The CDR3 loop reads CASSPLGGSGEQYF. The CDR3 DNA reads TGTGCCAGTAGTCCGTTGGGCGGGAGTGGCGAGCAGTACTTC.

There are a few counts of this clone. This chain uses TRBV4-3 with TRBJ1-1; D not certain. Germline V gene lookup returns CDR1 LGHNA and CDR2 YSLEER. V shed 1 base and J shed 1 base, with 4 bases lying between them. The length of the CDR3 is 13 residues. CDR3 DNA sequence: TGCGCCAGCAGCCAAGGCGGGAACACTGAAGCTTTCTTT. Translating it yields CASSQGGNTEAFF.

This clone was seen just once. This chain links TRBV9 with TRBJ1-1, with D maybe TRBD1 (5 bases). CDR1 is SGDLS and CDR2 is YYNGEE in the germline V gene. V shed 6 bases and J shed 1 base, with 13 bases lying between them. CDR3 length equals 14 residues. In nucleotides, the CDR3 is TGTGCCAGCACCCTAATTCAGGGGAACACTGAAGCTTTCTTT. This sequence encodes CASTLIQGNTEAFF.

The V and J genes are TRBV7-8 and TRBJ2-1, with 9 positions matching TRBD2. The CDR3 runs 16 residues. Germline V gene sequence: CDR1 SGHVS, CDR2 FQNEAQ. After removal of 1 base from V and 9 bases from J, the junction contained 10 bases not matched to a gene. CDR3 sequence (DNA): TGTGCCAGCAGCTTAGGGCGTGCGGGGGGGCAAGGTGAGCAGTTCTTC. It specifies CASSLGRAGGQGEQFF.

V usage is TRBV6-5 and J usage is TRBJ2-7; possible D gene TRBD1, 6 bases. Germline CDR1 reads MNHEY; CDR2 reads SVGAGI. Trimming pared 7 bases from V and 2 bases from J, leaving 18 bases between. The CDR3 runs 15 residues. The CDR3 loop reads CASKKLGTPTYEQYF. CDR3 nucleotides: TGTGCCAGCAAAAAACTTGGGACACCCACCTACGAGCAGTACTTC.

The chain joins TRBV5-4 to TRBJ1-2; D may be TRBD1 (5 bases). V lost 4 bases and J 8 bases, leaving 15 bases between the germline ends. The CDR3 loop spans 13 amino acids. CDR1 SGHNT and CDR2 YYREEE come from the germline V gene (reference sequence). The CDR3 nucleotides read TGTGCCAGCAGCACGTTTCGGGGGGAAGGCTACACCTTC. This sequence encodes CASSTFRGEGYTF.

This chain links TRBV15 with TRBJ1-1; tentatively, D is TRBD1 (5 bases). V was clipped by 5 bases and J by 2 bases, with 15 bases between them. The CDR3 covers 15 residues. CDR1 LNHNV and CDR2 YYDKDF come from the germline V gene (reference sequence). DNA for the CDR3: TGTGCCACCAGCCGCGGGGGTTATAAAAACACTGAAGCTTTCTTT. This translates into CATSRGGYKNTEAFF. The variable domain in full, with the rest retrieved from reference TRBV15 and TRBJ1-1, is DAMVIQNPRYQVTQFGKPVTLSCSQTLNHNVMYWYQQKSSQAPKLLFHYYDKDFNNEADTPDNFQSRRPNTSFCFLDIRSPGLGDTAMYLCATSRGGYKNTEAFFGQGTRLTVV.

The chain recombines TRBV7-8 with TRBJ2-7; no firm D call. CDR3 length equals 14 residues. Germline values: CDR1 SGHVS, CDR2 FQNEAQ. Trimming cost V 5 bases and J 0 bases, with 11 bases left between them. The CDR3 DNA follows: TGTGCCAGCAGCCCATTTACCTCCTCCTACGAGCAGTACTTC. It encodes CASSPFTSSYEQYF.

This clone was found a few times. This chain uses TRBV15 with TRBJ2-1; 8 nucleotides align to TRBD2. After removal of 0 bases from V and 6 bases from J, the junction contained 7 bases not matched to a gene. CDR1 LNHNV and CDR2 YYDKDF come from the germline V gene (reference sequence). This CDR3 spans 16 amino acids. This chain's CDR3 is CATSRDRGRWGNEQFF. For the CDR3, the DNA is TGTGCCACCAGCAGAGATCGCGGGAGGTGGGGCAATGAGCAGTTCTTC.

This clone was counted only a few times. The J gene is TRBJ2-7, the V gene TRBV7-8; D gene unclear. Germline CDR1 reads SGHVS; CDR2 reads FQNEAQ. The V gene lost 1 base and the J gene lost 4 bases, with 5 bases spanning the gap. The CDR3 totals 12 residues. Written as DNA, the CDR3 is TGTGCCAGCAGCTTAGAGGATTACGAGCAGTACTTC. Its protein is CASSLEDYEQYF.

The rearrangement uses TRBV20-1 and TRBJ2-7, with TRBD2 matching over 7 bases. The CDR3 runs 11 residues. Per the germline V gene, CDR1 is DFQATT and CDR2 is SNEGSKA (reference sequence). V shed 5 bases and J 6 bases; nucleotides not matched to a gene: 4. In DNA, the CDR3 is TGCAGTGCTCTTCGGACTAGCGAGCAGTACTTC. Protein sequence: CSALRTSEQYF.

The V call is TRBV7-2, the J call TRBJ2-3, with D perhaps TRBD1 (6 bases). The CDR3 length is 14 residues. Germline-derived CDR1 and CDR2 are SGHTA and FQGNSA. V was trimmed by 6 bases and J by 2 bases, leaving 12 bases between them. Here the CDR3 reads CASSSNRATDTQYF. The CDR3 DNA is TGTGCCAGCAGTTCTAACAGGGCCACAGATACGCAGTATTTT.

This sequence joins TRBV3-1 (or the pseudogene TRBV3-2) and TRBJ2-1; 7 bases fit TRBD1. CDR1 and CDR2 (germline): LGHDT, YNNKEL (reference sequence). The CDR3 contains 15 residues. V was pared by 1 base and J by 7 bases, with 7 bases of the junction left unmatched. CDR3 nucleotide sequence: TGTGCCAGCAGCCAAGGGGACAGTGAGTTGAATGAGCAGTTCTTC. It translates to CASSQGDSELNEQFF.

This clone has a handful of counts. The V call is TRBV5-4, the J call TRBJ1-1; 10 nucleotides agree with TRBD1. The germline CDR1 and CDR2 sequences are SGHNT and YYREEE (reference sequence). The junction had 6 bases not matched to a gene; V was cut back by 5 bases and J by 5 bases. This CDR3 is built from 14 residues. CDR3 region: CASSRTGGRTEAFF. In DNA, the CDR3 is TGTGCCAGCAGTCGGACAGGGGGGAGGACTGAAGCTTTCTTT.

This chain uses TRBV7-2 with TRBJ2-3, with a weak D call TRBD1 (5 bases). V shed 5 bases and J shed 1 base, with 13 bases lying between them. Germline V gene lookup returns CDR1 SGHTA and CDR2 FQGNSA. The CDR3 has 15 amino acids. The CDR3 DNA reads TGTGCCAGCAGCCCCACTGGGGCCCGCACAGATACGCAGTATTTT. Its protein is CASSPTGARTDTQYF.

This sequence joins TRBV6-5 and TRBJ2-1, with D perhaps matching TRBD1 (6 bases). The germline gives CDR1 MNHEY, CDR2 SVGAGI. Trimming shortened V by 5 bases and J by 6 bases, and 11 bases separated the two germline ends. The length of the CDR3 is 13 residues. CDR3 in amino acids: CASSRRGPNEQFF. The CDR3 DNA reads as TGTGCCAGCAGTCGCAGGGGTCCCAATGAGCAGTTCTTC.

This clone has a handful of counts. The CDR3 here is CSVVAGWTEAFF. CDR3 in DNA: TGCAGCGTTGTAGCAGGGTGGACTGAAGCTTTCTTT. V is TRBV29-1 and J is TRBJ1-1, with D perhaps matching TRBD1 (5 bases). The CDR3 consists of 12 residues. V was pared by 4 bases and J by 5 bases, with 11 bases between. CDR1 is SQVTM, CDR2 ANQGSEA, per germline.

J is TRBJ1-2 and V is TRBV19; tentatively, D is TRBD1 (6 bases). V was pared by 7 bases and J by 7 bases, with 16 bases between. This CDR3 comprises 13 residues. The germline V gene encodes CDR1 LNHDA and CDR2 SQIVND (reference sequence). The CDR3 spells CASTQGRGTGYTF. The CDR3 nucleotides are TGTGCCAGTACCCAGGGTAGGGGGACTGGCTACACCTTC.

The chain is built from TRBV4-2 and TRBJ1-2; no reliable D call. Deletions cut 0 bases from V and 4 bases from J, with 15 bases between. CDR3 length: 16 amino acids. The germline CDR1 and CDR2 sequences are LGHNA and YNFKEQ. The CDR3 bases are TGTGCCAGCAGCCAAGAGTTAGGGTCTGCTGGCTATGGCTACACCTTC. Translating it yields CASSQELGSAGYGYTF.

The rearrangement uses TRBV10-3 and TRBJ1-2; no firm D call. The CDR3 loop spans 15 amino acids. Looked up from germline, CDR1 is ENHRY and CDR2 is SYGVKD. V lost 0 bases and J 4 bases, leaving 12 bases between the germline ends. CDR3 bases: TGTGCCATCAGTGAGTCTAGAGAGGATCGCTATGGCTACACCTTC. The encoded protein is CAISESREDRYGYTF.

The CDR3 is CASSPGPNSPLHF. The DNA for the CDR3 is TGTGCCAGCAGTCCGGGACCTAATTCACCCCTCCACTTT. This chain joins TRBV12-3 or TRBV12-4 and TRBJ1-6, with D perhaps TRBD1 (5 bases). The V end lost 5 bases, the J end lost 6 bases, and 8 bases lay between the germline ends. CDR3 length: 13 amino acids.

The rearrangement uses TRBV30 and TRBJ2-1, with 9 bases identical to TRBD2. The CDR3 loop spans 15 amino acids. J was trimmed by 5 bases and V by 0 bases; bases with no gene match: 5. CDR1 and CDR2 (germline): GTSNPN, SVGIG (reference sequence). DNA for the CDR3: TGTGCCTGGAGTGTAGGGCTAGCGGGAAACAATGAGCAGTTCTTC. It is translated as CAWSVGLAGNNEQFF.

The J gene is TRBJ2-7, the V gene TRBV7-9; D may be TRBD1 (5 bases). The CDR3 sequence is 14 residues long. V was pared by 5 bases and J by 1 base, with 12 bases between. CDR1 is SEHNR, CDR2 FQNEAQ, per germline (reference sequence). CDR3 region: CASSDPDTSYEQYF. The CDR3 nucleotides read TGTGCCAGCAGCGACCCGGACACTTCCTACGAGCAGTACTTC.

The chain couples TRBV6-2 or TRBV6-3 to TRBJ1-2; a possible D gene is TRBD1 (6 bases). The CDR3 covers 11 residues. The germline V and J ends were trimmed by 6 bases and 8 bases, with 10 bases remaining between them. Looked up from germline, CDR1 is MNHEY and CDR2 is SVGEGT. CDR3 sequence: CASSRGAGYTF. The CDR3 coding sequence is TGTGCCAGCAGCCGGGGGGCCGGCTACACCTTC.